A selection of T cell receptor beta chains follows, all from one sample in a study of beta chain features in type 1 diabetes. Measured with immunoSEQ multiplex PCR; TCRdb has only the in-frame clones, and not every one. The sample lists 680,000 or so clones, over 10% occurring once. Sequencing input: naive CD4+ T cells from blood. The receptors shown here come from a man aged 18 to 30 with type 1 diabetes. The CDR3 runs from the conserved cysteine through the conserved F or W. D genes are given only for firm matches. A row's size may be missing; if present it is once, few, many or a size class.

size | D | J | V | DNA | CDR3
- | - | TRBJ2-3 | TRBV7-9 | TGTGCCAGCAGCTCCCCACGGTGGCAGAACACAGATACGCAGTATTTT | CASSSPRWQNTDTQYF
few | TRBD1 | TRBJ1-2 | TRBV19 | TGTGCCAGTAAAAACGACAGGGGGGACTATGGCTACACCTTC | CASKNDRGDYGYTF
few | - | TRBJ1-4 | TRBV2 | TGTGCCAGCAGTGAAAGTGAAAAACTGTTTTTT | CASSESEKLFF
- | TRBD1 | TRBJ2-2 | TRBV2 | TGTGCCAGCAGCCCCGGGACAGGGGCCGGGGAGCTGTTTTTT | CASSPGTGAGELFF
- | - | TRBJ2-3 | TRBV6-5 | TGTGCCAGCAGTTACTCGGGGAAGTTCTTACCAGATACGCAGTATTTT | CASSYSGKFLPDTQYF
- | - | TRBJ2-7 | TRBV18 | TGTGCCAGCTCACCAGGCAGGGACGAGCAGTACTTC | CASSPGRDEQYF
- | - | TRBJ1-6 | TRBV27 | TGTGCCAGCAGTTGGAGTGGAGGGGAATCACCCCTCCACTTT | CASSWSGGESPLHF
- | TRBD1 | TRBJ1-4 | TRBV27 | TGTGCCAGCAGCCGCATGGGACAGGGAGGGGAAAAACTGTTTTTT | CASSRMGQGGEKLFF
- | TRBD1 | TRBJ1-1 | TRBV5-1 | TGCGCCAGCAGCTCGGCAGGGGGCGTTTGGACTGAAGCTTTCTTT | CASSSAGGVWTEAFF
few | - | TRBJ2-5 | TRBV5-4 | TGTGCCAGCAGCTTCAGGGGGGCTGAGACCCAGTACTTC | CASSFRGAETQYF
- | TRBD1 | TRBJ2-7 | TRBV28 | TGTGCCAGCAGGGAAGGGGGACAGGCGACGGAGTACGAGCAGTACTTC | CASREGGQATEYEQYF
few | - | TRBJ1-6 | TRBV11-2 | TGTGCCAGCAGCTTTGAGGGTGGTAGGTCCCTCCACTTT | CASSFEGGRSLHF
- | TRBD1 | TRBJ2-5 | TRBV6-5 | TGTGCCAGCAGTCGCGGACAGGGGCTGGAGACCCAGTACTTC | CASSRGQGLETQYF
- | - | TRBJ1-6 | TRBV25-1 | TGTGCCAGCAGTGAAGGACCTAATTCACCCCTCCACTTT | CASSEGPNSPLHF
few | - | TRBJ1-2 | TRBV30 | TGTGCCTGGAGTCTCCGGAACTATGGCTACACCTTC | CAWSLRNYGYTF
- | - | TRBJ1-4 | TRBV7-2 | TGTGCCAGCAGCTCCGTTGAAGGACTGGCTGAAAAACTGTTTTTT | CASSSVEGLAEKLFF
- | - | TRBJ1-5 | TRBV27 | TGTGCCAGCAGCCCAGGGCGTGGTGATAGCAATCAGCCCCAGCATTTT | CASSPGRGDSNQPQHF
few | - | TRBJ1-4 | TRBV30 | TGTGCCTGGCGCCTGGACAGCTATAATGAAAAACTGTTTTTT | CAWRLDSYNEKLFF
few | - | TRBJ1-2 | TRBV7-9 | TGTGCCAGCACCCCCCACACCTTC | CASTPHTF
- | - | TRBJ2-2 | TRBV30 | TGTGCCTGGAGTGGGTACCAGGGTCAGACCGGGGAGCTGTTTTTT | CAWSGYQGQTGELFF
few | - | TRBJ1-2 | TRBV13 | TGTGCCAGCAGCCCCTTCATCGAAAGCCTCTATGGCTACACCTTC | CASSPFIESLYGYTF
- | - | TRBJ2-7 | TRBV7-9 | TGTGCCAGCAGCTTCGCCGGGACGGGGGCCGACGAGCAGTACTTC | CASSFAGTGADEQYF
few | - | TRBJ2-7 | TRBV6-6 | TGTGCCAGCATCTCAAGGGGGGAGCAGTACTTC | CASISRGEQYF
few | TRBD1 | TRBJ2-1 | TRBV5-8 | TGTGCCAGCAGCCGCCCGCGGGGACAGGGAAACAATGAGCAGTTCTTC | CASSRPRGQGNNEQFF
- | - | TRBJ1-2 | TRBV25-1 | TGTGCCAGCAGTGAACACAAGGGGAACTATGGCTACACCTTC | CASSEHKGNYGYTF
few | - | TRBJ2-7 | TRBV7-2 | TGTGCCAGCAGCCCTACTGGAGGGACGTTCTACGAGCAGTACTTC | CASSPTGGTFYEQYF
once | - | TRBJ2-2 | TRBV30 | TGTGCCTGGAGTGTACTCGGACCCGGGGAGCTGTTTTTT | CAWSVLGPGELFF
- | TRBD1 | TRBJ2-1 | TRBV7-3 | TGTGCCAGCAGCATCGATCCAGGGGGCTACAATGAGCAGTTCTTC | CASSIDPGGYNEQFF
few | - | TRBJ2-3 | TRBV7-2 | TGTGCCAGCAGCCTTTCACTAGCAGCCCTTTATACGCAGTATTTT | CASSLSLAALYTQYF
few | - | TRBJ2-5 | TRBV28 | TGTGCCAGCAGCCTCGGTTTGGGGGGCCAAGAGACCCAGTACTTC | CASSLGLGGQETQYF
- | - | TRBJ1-2 | TRBV30 | TGTGCCTGGAGTGCTATTACTAACTATGGCTACACCTTC | CAWSAITNYGYTF
- | TRBD1 | TRBJ1-2 | TRBV6-1 | TGTGCCAGCACCCGACAGGGGAACTATGGCTACACCTTC | CASTRQGNYGYTF
few | - | TRBJ2-3 | TRBV11-3 | TGTGCCAGCAGGGGCAGCACAGATACGCAGTATTTT | CASRGSTDTQYF
few | - | TRBJ1-1 | TRBV10-3 | TGTGCCATCAGTGAGGTGGGGAACACTGAAGCTTTCTTT | CAISEVGNTEAFF
- | TRBD1 | TRBJ1-1 | TRBV19 | TGTGCCAGTAGCGTGACAGGGGTGAACACTGAAGCTTTCTTT | CASSVTGVNTEAFF
- | TRBD1 | TRBJ1-2 | TRBV10-2 | TGCGCCAGCAATAAAGGACAGGGCGGCTATGGCTACACCTTC | CASNKGQGGYGYTF
few | - | TRBJ2-5 | TRBV30 | TGTGCCTGGAGTGTACAAGGGGTGGAGACCCAGTACTTC | CAWSVQGVETQYF
- | - | TRBJ2-7 | TRBV7-6 | TGTGCCAGCAGCTTAGAGAGCGACAGCTCCTACGAGCAGTACTTC | CASSLESDSSYEQYF
few | - | TRBJ2-1 | TRBV7-9 | TGTGCCAGCAGCCTAGATAGCGAGCAGTTCTTC | CASSLDSEQFF
few | - | TRBJ2-7 | TRBV10-3 | TGTGCCATCAGTGACCCCGACCGGAGCTCCTACGAGCAGTACTTC | CAISDPDRSSYEQYF
- | TRBD2 | TRBJ2-1 | TRBV2 | TGTGCCAGCAGTGTGTGGCTAGCGGGGGGGCTATCCTACAATGAGCAGTTCTTC | CASSVWLAGGLSYNEQFF
few | TRBD2 | TRBJ2-1 | TRBV7-3 | TGTGCCAGCAGCTCCTCCTTAGCGGGGGGGCAGTACAATGAGCAGTTCTTC | CASSSSLAGGQYNEQFF
few | - | TRBJ2-5 | TRBV5-1 | TGCGCCAGCAGCTTGTCCACGGGAGAGACCCAGTACTTC | CASSLSTGETQYF
- | TRBD1 | TRBJ2-5 | TRBV18 | TGTGCCAGCTCACCCTGGGACAGACAAGAGACCCAGTACTTC | CASSPWDRQETQYF
- | TRBD2 | TRBJ2-1 | TRBV29-1 | TGCAGCGGTGGGGACTACCCCAATGAGCAGTTCTTC | CSGGDYPNEQFF
few | - | TRBJ2-6 | TRBV25-1 | TGTGCCAGCAGTGTAGGGGCTGGGGCCAACGTCCTGACTTTC | CASSVGAGANVLTF
- | TRBD1 | TRBJ2-1 | TRBV6-4 | TGTGCCAGCAGTCCGGGACAGAGCTCCTACAATGAGCAGTTCTTC | CASSPGQSSYNEQFF
few | - | TRBJ1-4 | TRBV30 | TGTGCCTGGAGTGGAGGGGAAAAACTGTTTTTT | CAWSGGEKLFF
- | - | TRBJ1-3 | TRBV7-8 | TGTGCCAGCAGCCCCAGGCAGGGCTTCTCTGGAAACACCATATATTTT | CASSPRQGFSGNTIYF
few | - | TRBJ2-3 | TRBV5-1 | TGCGCCAGCAGCTTGGGGTGGCAGGGGTTCACAGATACGCAGTATTTT | CASSLGWQGFTDTQYF
- | - | TRBJ1-5 | TRBV5-1 | TGCGCCAGCAGCTTGGAGGGGGTTACCAATCAGCCCCAGCATTTT | CASSLEGVTNQPQHF
- | TRBD2 | TRBJ2-2 | TRBV6-5 | TGTGCCAGCAGTTACTCGGGACTAGCGGGGTCCGGGGAGCTGTTTTTT | CASSYSGLAGSGELFF
few | - | TRBJ1-2 | TRBV2 | TGTGCCAGCAGTGATCAGGCGGAGTCTTATGGCTACACCTTC | CASSDQAESYGYTF
few | TRBD1 | TRBJ2-3 | TRBV30 | TGTGCCTACGGACAGGGACCAGATACGCAGTATTTT | CAYGQGPDTQYF
- | - | TRBJ2-2 | TRBV5-1 | TGCGCCAGCAGCTTGGAGGGGCGCGGCACCGGGGAGCTGTTTTTT | CASSLEGRGTGELFF
few | - | TRBJ2-1 | TRBV9 | TGTGCCAGCAGCGTAGGGCCTAGCTCCTACAATGAGCAGTTCTTC | CASSVGPSSYNEQFF
- | TRBD1 | TRBJ1-2 | TRBV6-9 | TGTGCCAGCAGCTCGAGACAGGGCGGCTATGGCTACACCTTC | CASSSRQGGYGYTF
- | - | TRBJ1-2 | TRBV30 | TGTGCCTGGAGTGTACTCGGGGGTGATGGCTACACCTTC | CAWSVLGGDGYTF
few | - | TRBJ2-1 | TRBV6-5 | TGTGCCAGCAGGTCGAGCTCCTACAATGAGCAGTTCTTC | CASRSSSYNEQFF